The 23 T cell receptor beta chains presented below share a single source sample, sequenced in a study of cytomegalovirus exposure and HLA in healthy donors. Primers included in the PCR were 60 Vbeta and 13 Jbeta primers. Profiled with immunoSEQ multiplex PCR; TCRdb holds only in-frame clones, not every one. The table shows 150,000 to 200,000 clones, with over 80% occurring only once. The sequenced sample was PBMCs. The receptor source for this set is a man in his fifties in good health and CMV-seropositive.

The chain employs TRBV27 and TRBJ1-5, with D unclear. Trimming pared 2 bases from V and 4 bases from J, leaving 9 bases between. The CDR3 extends over 14 amino acids. In germline, CDR1 is MNHEY, CDR2 SMNVEV (reference sequence). As DNA, the CDR3 is TGTGCCAGCAGTTTAATTTTCGGGAATCAGCCCCAGCATTTT. Translation: CASSLIFGNQPQHF.

This clone came up once. The CDR3, as DNA: TGTGCCAGCAGGTGGGCGACAGGGGTTGGCTACACCTTC. As protein: CASRWATGVGYTF. The chain links TRBV28 to TRBJ1-2; 8 bases match TRBD1. J gave up 7 bases and V 6 bases, and 7 bases lay outside the gene matches. This CDR3 contains 13 residues. Per germline, CDR1 MDHEN and CDR2 SYDVKM.

V usage is TRBV7-9 and J usage is TRBJ1-5, with a weak D call TRBD1 (6 bases). This CDR3 contains 14 residues. The ends were cut back, 1 base at V and 4 bases at J, with 8 bases in the middle. Germline V gives CDR1 SEHNR, CDR2 FQNEAQ (reference sequence). The CDR3 nucleotides are TGTGCCAGCAGCTTAGGACAGGCGAATCAGCCCCAGCATTTT. This sequence encodes CASSLGQANQPQHF.

V is TRBV7-3 and J is TRBJ2-1, with TRBD2 identical over 8 bases. This CDR3 has 13 residues. With 3 bases clipped from V and 12 bases from J, the junction kept 7 bases outside the gene matches. Per the germline V gene, CDR1 is SGHTA and CDR2 is FQGTGA. CDR3 in amino acids: CASSLTSDGGQFF. The CDR3 nucleotides read TGTGCCAGCAGCTTGACTAGCGACGGCGGGCAGTTCTTC.

This chain links TRBV9 with TRBJ2-7, with 8 bases identical to TRBD2. The germline gives CDR1 SGDLS, CDR2 YYNGEE. The CDR3 spans 15 residues. J was trimmed by 3 bases and V by 4 bases; bases with no gene match: 9. CDR3 protein: CASSLGGTSGYEQYF. CDR3 nucleotides: TGTGCCAGCAGCCTAGGCGGGACTAGTGGCTACGAGCAGTACTTC.

CDR3 DNA sequence: TGTGCCAGCAGCCAACTAGCGGGGGGCCTCTCCTACGAGCAGTACTTC. It yields the protein CASSQLAGGLSYEQYF. The V gene is TRBV4-2, the J gene TRBJ2-7; 11 nucleotides match TRBD2. Germline V gene sequence: CDR1 LGHNA, CDR2 YNFKEQ. Unmatched junction bases numbered 3, after V lost 2 bases and J lost 0 bases. This CDR3 has 16 residues.

The chain links TRBV5-5 to TRBJ2-3; possible D gene TRBD1, 6 bases. The CDR3 contains 13 residues. V was cut by 6 bases and J by 1 base, with 9 bases left in between. CDR1 is SGHKS, CDR2 YYEKEE, per germline (reference sequence). CDR3 protein: CASTKGGTDTQYF. The CDR3 DNA follows: TGTGCCAGCACAAAGGGGGGCACAGATACGCAGTATTTT.

The gene calls are TRBV30 and TRBJ2-7; weak D call: TRBD1 (6 bases). The CDR3 covers 15 residues. Germline V gene lookup returns CDR1 GTSNPN and CDR2 SVGIG (reference sequence). The germline V and J ends were trimmed by 3 bases and 0 bases, with 15 bases remaining between them. CDR3 sequence reads: CAWSLDSRTSYEQYF. The CDR3 bases are TGTGCCTGGAGCCTGGACAGCAGAACCTCCTACGAGCAGTACTTC. Full variable domain (remainder filled in from reference TRBV30 and TRBJ2-7): SQTIHQWPATLVQPVGSPLSLECTVEGTSNPNLYWYRQAAGRGLQLLFYSVGIGQISSEVPQNLSASRPQDRQFILSSKKLLLSDSGFYLCAWSLDSRTSYEQYFGPGTRLTVT.

The chain uses TRBV5-1 and TRBJ2-3; D is possibly TRBD2 (5 bases). This CDR3 has 15 residues. Germline V gene lookup returns CDR1 SGHRS and CDR2 YFSETQ. Trimming cost V 4 bases and J 3 bases, with 15 bases left between them. CDR3 nucleotides: TGCGCCAGCAGCAAAGCTAGCTACGGGACAGATACGCAGTATTTT. This codes for CASSKASYGTDTQYF.

The genes are TRBV11-2 and TRBJ2-3; 8 bases map to TRBD2. Unmatched junction bases numbered 12, after V lost 1 base and J lost 3 bases. Germline V CDR1 and CDR2: SGHAT, FQNNGV. The CDR3 spans 18 residues. The CDR3 spells CASSLVMSASGFTDTQYF. CDR3 DNA: TGTGCCAGCAGCTTAGTTATGTCGGCTAGCGGGTTTACAGATACGCAGTATTTT.

The chain recombines TRBV6-6 with TRBJ2-6, with D unclear. Between the trimmed V and J ends, which lost 10 bases and 9 bases, there was a span of 7 bases. This CDR3 is built from 10 residues. Germline CDR1 MNHNY, CDR2 SVGAGI (reference sequence). The CDR3 sequence is CATLGNVLTF. In DNA, the CDR3 is TGTGCCACCCTAGGCAACGTCCTGACTTTC.

The chain uses TRBV5-1 and TRBJ2-5; 12 nucleotides match TRBD1. Germline CDR1 and CDR2: SGHRS and YFSETQ. The trim removed 1 base at V and 5 bases at J, leaving 6 bases unmatched. CDR3 length: 16 residues. CDR3 sequence reads: CASSLLRDRGLETQYF. Here the CDR3 DNA reads TGCGCCAGCAGCTTGCTCCGGGACAGGGGGCTTGAGACCCAGTACTTC.

This clone was counted only a few times. The chain is built from TRBV6-1 and TRBJ2-7; 7 bases line up with TRBD1. The CDR3 consists of 14 residues. V gave up 6 bases and J gave up 2 bases; unmatched junction bases: 7. CDR1 is MNHNS and CDR2 is SASEGT in the germline V gene. CDR3 nucleotides: TGTGCCAGCAGCTCGGGGACAGCTACCTACGAGCAGTACTTC. This sequence encodes CASSSGTATYEQYF.

V is TRBV5-1 and J is TRBJ1-4; TRBD1 matches 8 bases. The length of the CDR3 is 15 residues. CDR1 is SGHRS, CDR2 YFSETQ, per germline. J lost 8 bases, V lost 0 bases, and 6 bases had no gene match. CDR3 region: CASSLGTGIKEKLFF. The CDR3 DNA reads TGCGCCAGCAGCTTGGGGACAGGGATAAAGGAAAAACTGTTTTTT.

The rearrangement joins TRBV7-2 to TRBJ1-5; tentative D call: TRBD1 (6 bases). CDR1 is SGHTA and CDR2 is FQGNSA in the germline V gene. Trimming removed 2 bases at V and 6 bases at J, with 14 bases between. The CDR3 is 15 residues long. The CDR3 sequence is CASSLIGAGVQPQHF. The DNA for the CDR3 is TGTGCCAGCAGCTTAATCGGGGCAGGGGTTCAGCCCCAGCATTTT.

The V and J genes are TRBV6-1 and TRBJ2-1; TRBD2 aligns across 13 bases. The CDR3 is 15 residues long. V lost 6 bases, J lost 9 bases, and 8 bases stayed unmatched. The germline gives CDR1 MNHNS, CDR2 SASEGT. This CDR3 reads CASSRLAGGLGEQFF. Here the CDR3 DNA reads TGTGCCAGCAGCAGACTAGCGGGGGGATTGGGTGAGCAGTTCTTC.

As to this clone: The sample contains more than one DNA sequence encoding this CDR3. This chain links TRBV30 with TRBJ2-5; weak D call: TRBD2 (5 bases). Deletions cut 6 bases from V and 5 bases from J, with 13 bases between. Germline V gene lookup returns CDR1 GTSNPN and CDR2 SVGIG (reference sequence). The CDR3 totals 12 residues. The CDR3 DNA sequence: TGTGCCTGCAGAGGGTTAGAGGAGACCCAGTACTTC. Encoded protein: CACRGLEETQYF.

The V and J genes are TRBV15 and TRBJ2-7; 7 nucleotides align to TRBD1. CDR1 and CDR2 (germline): LNHNV, YYDKDF (reference sequence). The CDR3 spans 14 residues. After removal of 5 bases from V and 5 bases from J, the junction contained 9 bases not matched to a gene. DNA for the CDR3: TGTGCCACCAGCCGCGACTTAGGGGGCGACGAGCAGTACTTC. Its translation: CATSRDLGGDEQYF.

The CDR3 protein is CATRDRVDNSPLHF. CDR3 coding DNA: TGTGCCACCAGAGACAGGGTTGATAATTCACCCCTCCACTTT. The chain carries TRBV15 and TRBJ1-6; 7 bases agree with TRBD1. CDR1 is LNHNV, CDR2 YYDKDF, per germline (reference sequence). The CDR3 spans 14 residues. V trimming: 6 bases; J trimming: 5 bases; junction bases outside the gene matches: 4.

As concerns this clone: The germline gene is not matched at one end of the junction; a read error may be the cause. J is TRBJ2-7 and V is TRBV6-1, with 10 bases identical to TRBD2. The CDR3 consists of 15 residues. Germline loops: CDR1 MNHNS, CDR2 SASEGT. CDR3 DNA sequence: TGTGCCAGCAGAGAAGGTCCTAGCGGGAGAAACGAGCAGTACTTC. It codes for CASREGPSGRNEQYF.

The chain recombines TRBV28 with TRBJ2-4, with a possible D match to TRBD1 (6 bases). In germline, CDR1 is MDHEN, CDR2 SYDVKM. V was pared by 5 bases and J by 0 bases, with 8 bases between. The CDR3 totals 14 residues. The CDR3 DNA reads TGTGCCAGCAGTATCAGGGGAGCCAAAAACATTCAGTACTTC. Its translation: CASSIRGAKNIQYF.

This clone came up once. The chain recombines TRBV28 with TRBJ1-2, with D hard to call. CDR3 length: 13 amino acids. Germline values: CDR1 MDHEN, CDR2 SYDVKM. The ends were cut back, 5 bases at V and 9 bases at J, with 16 bases in the middle. The CDR3 region is CASSVPGTVSYTF. The DNA of the CDR3 is TGTGCCAGCAGTGTTCCCGGCACAGTTAGCTACACCTTC.

In regard to this clone: The same CDR3 can be traced to other DNA sequences in this sample. The chain couples TRBV29-1 to TRBJ2-3; 7 bases agree with TRBD1. Germline lookup yields CDR1 SQVTM and CDR2 ANQGSEA. This CDR3 is 12 amino acids long. J lost 1 base, V lost 6 bases, and 1 base had no gene match. The CDR3 DNA follows: TGCAGCGTAGGACAGGGCACAGATACGCAGTATTTT. Amino acid sequence: CSVGQGTDTQYF.